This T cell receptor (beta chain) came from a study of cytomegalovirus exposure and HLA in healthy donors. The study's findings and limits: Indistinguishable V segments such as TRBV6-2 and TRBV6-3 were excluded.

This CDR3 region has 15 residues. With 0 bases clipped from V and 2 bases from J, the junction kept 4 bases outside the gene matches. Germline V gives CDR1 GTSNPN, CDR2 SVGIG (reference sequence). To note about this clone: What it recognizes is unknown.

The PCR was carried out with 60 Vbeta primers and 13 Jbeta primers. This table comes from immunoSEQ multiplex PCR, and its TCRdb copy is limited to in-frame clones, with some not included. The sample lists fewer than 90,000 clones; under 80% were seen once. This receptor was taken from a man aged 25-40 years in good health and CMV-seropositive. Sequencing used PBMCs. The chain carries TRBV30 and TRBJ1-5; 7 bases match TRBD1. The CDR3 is CAWSVQGRGNQPQHF. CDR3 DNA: TGTGCCTGGAGTGTACAGGGGAGAGGCAATCAGCCCCAGCATTTT.